Below, 14 T cell receptor beta chains from the same sample are listed, as sequenced in a study of blood T cell repertoires in COVID-19. Libraries were prepared by immunoSEQ multiplex PCR; TCRdb keeps only in-frame clonotypes and omits some of them. This table has 70,000 to 90,000 clones, about 89% appearing once. Sequenced material: PBMCs or T cells enriched from blood (not recorded which). These TCRs come from a woman aged 45-65 years with acute COVID-19.

This clone was seen just once. The chain joins TRBV9 to TRBJ2-1, with 10 bases that match TRBD2. Germline CDR1 and CDR2: SGDLS and YYNGEE. This CDR3 contains 14 residues. The V and J ends lost 3 bases and 7 bases, in that order; junction bases with no gene match: 4. In DNA form, the CDR3 reads TGTGCCAGCAGCGGACTAGCGGGTGGAAATGAGCAGTTCTTC. Amino acids: CASSGLAGGNEQFF.

CDR3 nucleotides: TGTGCCAGCAGTTACTCCGCCGGGGGTCGGGAGACCCAGTACTTC. It encodes CASSYSAGGRETQYF. The gene calls are TRBV6-5 and TRBJ2-5, with D possibly TRBD2 on 6 matching bases. CDR1 is MNHEY, CDR2 SVGAGI, per germline. V lost 0 bases to trimming and J lost 5 bases, with 13 bases between them. This CDR3 region has 15 residues.

CDR3 loop: CASSQDPGTGPYEQYF. The DNA for the CDR3 is TGCGCCAGCAGCCAAGATCCCGGGACAGGTCCCTACGAGCAGTACTTC. V and J are TRBV4-1 and TRBJ2-7; 8 positions match TRBD1. CDR3 length equals 16 residues. Trimming cost V 0 bases and J 2 bases; bases outside gene matches: 6. Germline V gene sequence: CDR1 MGHRA, CDR2 YSYEKL.

The V and J genes are TRBV6-5 and TRBJ1-3; D perhaps matches TRBD1 (6 bases). The CDR3 has 14 residues. Germline CDR1 MNHEY, CDR2 SVGAGI. V lost 7 bases to trimming and J lost 1 base, with 11 bases between them. CDR3 residues: CASTLGGSGNTIYF. CDR3 bases: TGTGCCAGCACCCTAGGGGGTTCTGGAAACACCATATATTTT.

The rearrangement joins TRBV13 to TRBJ2-7; 12 bases align to TRBD2. Trimming at V came to 1 base and at J to 4 bases, leaving 2 bases not matched to a gene. CDR1 is PRHDT, CDR2 FYEKMQ, per germline (reference sequence). The CDR3 covers 15 residues. CDR3 in DNA: TGTGCCAGCAGCTTAGTGCTAGCGGGAGGGTACGAGCAGTACTTC. Amino acid sequence: CASSLVLAGGYEQYF.

The genes are TRBV6-2 or TRBV6-3 and TRBJ1-1; the D gene is possibly TRBD1 (6 bases). Germline loops: CDR1 MNHEY, CDR2 SVGEGT. The V gene lost 5 bases and the J gene lost 1 base, with 14 bases spanning the gap. The CDR3 runs 15 residues. CDR3 sequence: CASSPRDTTNTEAFF. DNA of the CDR3: TGTGCCAGCAGTCCCCGGGACACGACGAACACTGAAGCTTTCTTT.

The chain has TRBV25-1 and TRBJ2-7, with 11 positions matching TRBD2. The germline V gene encodes CDR1 MGHDK and CDR2 SYGVNS. CDR3 length equals 16 residues. J lost 3 bases, V lost 4 bases, and 8 bases had no gene match. CDR3 bases: TGTGCCAGCAGTGGACCACTAGCGGGAGACGTCTACGAGCAGTACTTC. It codes for CASSGPLAGDVYEQYF.

CDR3 loop: CASSSLGVEKLFF. CDR3 nucleotide sequence: TGTGCCAGCAGTTCCCTAGGGGTTGAAAAACTGTTTTTT. The chain links TRBV28 to TRBJ1-4; D might be TRBD1 (5 bases). V dropped 4 bases and J dropped 7 bases, with 10 bases sitting between them. CDR1 MDHEN and CDR2 SYDVKM come from the germline V gene. This CDR3 is built from 13 residues.

Regarding this clone: One end of the junction is discordant with germline, which a read error may explain. The chain is built from TRBV18 and TRBJ2-5; 12 bases fit TRBD1. Germline loops: CDR1 KGHSH, CDR2 LQKENI. The CDR3 extends over 16 amino acids. The CDR3 spells CASSAPGQGARETQYF. CDR3 bases: TGTGCCAGCTCAGCACCGGGACAGGGGGCCCGAGAGACCCAGTACTTC. The complete variable domain, with remaining parts taken from reference TRBV18 and TRBJ2-5, reads NAGVMQNPRHLVRRRGQEARLRCSPMKGHSHVYWYRQLPEEGLKFMVYLQKENIIDESGMPKERFSAEFPKEGPSILRIQQVVRGDSAAYFCASSAPGQGARETQYFGPGTRLLVL.

J is TRBJ1-1 and V is TRBV5-1, with D perhaps TRBD1 (5 bases). The CDR3 consists of 14 residues. Trimming took 2 bases from V and 7 from J, leaving 15 bases between them. Germline V gene data show CDR1 as SGHRS and CDR2 as YFSETQ. CDR3 nucleotide sequence: TGCGCCAGCAGCTTCGGGGGGACCCAAAGTGAAGCTTTCTTT. It yields the protein CASSFGGTQSEAFF.

This clone was found once. The genes are TRBV5-1 and TRBJ2-7, with TRBD2 as a possible D gene (5 bases). Trimming shortened V by 6 bases and J by 3 bases, and 10 bases separated the two germline ends. This CDR3 region has 12 residues. Looked up from germline, CDR1 is SGHRS and CDR2 is YFSETQ. The CDR3 DNA sequence: TGCGCCAGCAACGACTACGACTACGAGCAGTACTTC. Residues: CASNDYDYEQYF.

The chain links TRBV18 to TRBJ2-2; 7 bases align to TRBD2. V was clipped by 5 bases and J by 8 bases; unmatched bases: 5. There are 13 residues in the CDR3. Germline loops: CDR1 KGHSH, CDR2 LQKENI. The CDR3 DNA is TGTGCCAGCTCAACTAGCGACTTGGGGGAGCTGTTTTTT. Its translation: CASSTSDLGELFF.

J is TRBJ2-5 and V is TRBV19; D gene ambiguous. The CDR3 totals 13 residues. CDR1 and CDR2 from the germline V gene are LNHDA and SQIVND (reference sequence). V shed 10 bases and J shed 2 bases, with 14 bases lying between them. The CDR3 DNA follows: TGTGCCACCCGGTCCCCTTCACAAGAGACCCAGTACTTC. This codes for CATRSPSQETQYF.

The V gene is TRBV5-8, the J gene TRBJ2-7, with D possibly matching TRBD2 (5 bases). Germline V lookup: CDR1 SGHTS, CDR2 YDEGEE. This CDR3 spans 13 amino acids. V shed 4 bases and J shed 3 bases, with 11 bases lying between them. In DNA form, the CDR3 reads TGTGCCAGCAGCCATACCGGGGACTACGAGCAGTACTTC. It is translated as CASSHTGDYEQYF.